Following are 20 T cell receptor beta chains from one sample sequenced in a study of spatial heterogeneity in lung cancer. Described time point: blood at routine non-recurrence follow-up after resection. TCRdb independently ran MiXCR on the 5' RACE reads; one entry per CDR3 protein. The profile shows under 75,000 distinct CDR3 sequences, approximately 8.9% of them singletons. The sequencing used PBMCs, collected at follow-up. The origin of the receptors is a female donor with early-stage non-small cell lung cancer.

This clonotype was detected ten times or more. The V call is TRBV19, the J call TRBJ1-5, with 9 bases that match TRBD1. CDR1 and CDR2 from the germline V gene are LNHDA and SQIVND (reference sequence). The V and J ends lost 5 bases and 4 bases, in that order; junction bases with no gene match: 6. The CDR3 totals 15 residues. For the CDR3, the DNA is TGTGCCAGTAGTGTTGACAGGGGGGGGAATCAGCCCCAGCATTTT. Protein sequence: CASSVDRGGNQPQHF.

This clonotype was seen many times. The V call is TRBV4-2, the J call TRBJ1-1; a weak D match, TRBD1 (6 bases). The CDR3 runs 15 residues. Trimming left V 0 bases short and J 8 bases short, with 16 bases between. Germline-derived CDR1 and CDR2 are LGHNA and YNFKEQ. The CDR3: CASSQDRGGGDEAFF. For the CDR3, the DNA is TGTGCCAGCAGCCAAGATAGGGGGGGAGGAGACGAAGCTTTCTTT.

This clonotype was seen at least ten times. The chain has TRBV28 and TRBJ1-2; D may be TRBD1 (5 bases). Germline V gives CDR1 MDHEN, CDR2 SYDVKM. V was pared by 7 bases and J by 8 bases, with 20 bases between. This CDR3 contains 14 residues. CDR3 in amino acids: CASNPRGRERGYTF. CDR3 in DNA: TGTGCCAGCAACCCCAGAGGCAGGGAGAGGGGCTACACCTTC.

V usage is TRBV7-6 and J usage is TRBJ2-3, with D possibly being TRBD1 (6 bases). CDR1 is SGHVS, CDR2 FNYEAQ, per germline. The CDR3 length is 16 residues. Trimming shortened V by 3 bases and J by 2 bases, and 15 bases separated the two germline ends. The CDR3 DNA follows: TGTGCCAGCAGCTTTTTGGGGGCTTCAAACACAGATACGCAGTATTTT. Its translation is CASSFLGASNTDTQYF.

The sample holds a few counts of this clonotype. The rearrangement links TRBV18 to TRBJ1-1; D uncertain. The CDR3 contains 13 residues. V lost 3 bases to trimming and J lost 4 bases, with 9 bases between them. CDR1 is KGHSH and CDR2 is LQKENI in the germline V gene. The CDR3 DNA sequence: TGTGCCAGCTCACCCGGAAGCCTCACTGAAGCTTTCTTT. Its protein product is CASSPGSLTEAFF.

This clonotype was observed at least ten times. The V and J genes are TRBV27 and TRBJ1-5; 9 nucleotides align to TRBD1. The germline gives CDR1 MNHEY, CDR2 SMNVEV (reference sequence). The CDR3 runs to 15 residues. V shed 4 bases, J shed 4 bases, and the junction held 5 bases outside the gene matches. The CDR3 sequence is CASSSGQGRNQPQHF. DNA for the CDR3: TGTGCCAGCAGTTCGGGACAGGGTAGGAATCAGCCCCAGCATTTT.

The chain carries TRBV28 and TRBJ2-5; D gene uncertain. Germline values: CDR1 MDHEN, CDR2 SYDVKM. This CDR3 has 10 amino acids. The V end lost 8 bases, the J end lost 4 bases, and 5 bases lay between the germline ends. The CDR3, as DNA: TGTGCCAGCCAAGGAGAGACCCAGTACTTC. It encodes CASQGETQYF.

This clonotype was counted ten times or more. This chain links TRBV18 with TRBJ2-3, with D perhaps matching TRBD1 (5 bases). CDR1 is KGHSH, CDR2 LQKENI, per germline. This CDR3 comprises 13 residues. V gave up 0 bases and J gave up 6 bases, with 7 bases separating them. CDR3 nucleotides: TGTGCCAGCTCACCACCCAGGGCTGATACGCAGTATTTT. Its protein is CASSPPRADTQYF.

The chain joins TRBV18 to TRBJ2-7, with 9 bases fitting TRBD2. The CDR3 totals 15 residues. Germline lookup yields CDR1 KGHSH and CDR2 LQKENI. The trim removed 0 bases at V and 5 bases at J, leaving 5 bases unmatched. The CDR3 loop is CASSPPSGSTHEQYF. For the CDR3, the DNA is TGTGCCAGCTCACCACCTAGCGGGAGTACCCACGAGCAGTACTTC.

This clonotype was counted between two and nine times. The chain carries TRBV20-1 and TRBJ1-1; no reliable D call. Germline V gene lookup returns CDR1 DFQATT and CDR2 SNEGSKA (reference sequence). The CDR3 contains 13 residues. V lost 4 bases, J lost 8 bases, and 17 bases lay in between. The CDR3 DNA is TGCAGTGCTACAGACGACCGGTGGATCGAAGCTTTCTTT. Residues: CSATDDRWIEAFF.

This clonotype was counted a single time. This rearrangement joins TRBV5-1 to TRBJ2-3; D is unclear. Germline V CDR1 and CDR2: SGHRS, YFSETQ. The CDR3 contains 11 residues. V gave up 8 bases and J gave up 0 bases, with 4 bases separating them. The CDR3 sequence is CASQSTDTQYF. CDR3 coding DNA: TGCGCCAGTCAGAGCACAGATACGCAGTATTTT.

This clonotype was seen many times. The chain employs TRBV29-1 and TRBJ2-2; D not resolved. CDR1 SQVTM and CDR2 ANQGSEA come from the germline V gene. Deletions cut 4 bases from V and 0 bases from J, with 9 bases between. The CDR3 spans 14 residues. This chain's CDR3 is CSVGLNSNTGELFF. The CDR3 coding sequence is TGCAGCGTTGGACTCAATTCGAACACCGGGGAGCTGTTTTTT.

The chain joins TRBV7-9 to TRBJ2-5; D perhaps matches TRBD1 (5 bases). Deletions cut 9 bases from V and 1 base from J, with 15 bases between. The CDR3 sequence is 14 residues long. Germline loops: CDR1 SEHNR, CDR2 FQNEAQ (reference sequence). The CDR3 region is CASRPWGGQETQYF. The DNA for the CDR3 is TGTGCCAGTCGGCCATGGGGCGGCCAAGAGACCCAGTACTTC.

The rearrangement joins TRBV3-1 to TRBJ1-5; 7 nucleotides agree with TRBD1. In germline, CDR1 is LGHDT, CDR2 YNNKEL (reference sequence). The CDR3 has 17 residues. V was pared by 1 base and J by 3 bases, with 9 bases of the junction left unmatched. The CDR3 spells CASSQGDRVRDNQPQHF. The CDR3 DNA sequence: TGTGCCAGCAGCCAAGGTGACAGGGTGAGGGACAATCAGCCCCAGCATTTT.

The V call is TRBV27, the J call TRBJ2-5, with 11 bases that match TRBD2. From germline, CDR1 is MNHEY and CDR2 SMNVEV (reference sequence). Unmatched junction bases numbered 2, after V lost 11 bases and J lost 3 bases. The CDR3 consists of 12 residues. This chain's CDR3 is CAVLAGEETQYF. The CDR3 bases are TGTGCCGTACTAGCGGGAGAAGAGACCCAGTACTTC.

This clonotype was counted at least ten times. V gene TRBV7-9 combines with J gene TRBJ2-7, with no clear D. The CDR3 is made up of 11 amino acids. CDR1 is SEHNR and CDR2 is FQNEAQ in the germline V gene (reference sequence). Trimming cost V 5 bases and J 3 bases, with 5 bases left between them. This CDR3 is CASSADYEQYF. The CDR3 bases are TGTGCCAGCAGCGCAGACTACGAGCAGTACTTC.

The table lists this clonotype with many counts. This sequence joins TRBV18 and TRBJ1-1, with 8 bases fitting TRBD1. The germline gives CDR1 KGHSH, CDR2 LQKENI. The length of the CDR3 is 14 residues. V lost 5 bases to trimming and J lost 2 bases; unmatched junction nucleotides: 4. The CDR3 region is CASSAGQENTEAFF. The CDR3 coding sequence is TGTGCCAGCTCAGCGGGACAGGAAAACACTGAAGCTTTCTTT.

As regards this clonotype: A read error may be the cause here, since a much bigger clone is one base away. The chain uses TRBV3-1 and TRBJ2-7, with D unresolved. The V gene's germline CDR1 is LGHDT and CDR2 YNNKEL (reference sequence). Trimming shortened V by 2 bases and J by 0 bases, and 11 bases separated the two germline ends. This CDR3 has 15 amino acids. The CDR3 sequence: CASSQWAASSYEQYF. CDR3 bases: TGTGCCAGCAGCCAATGGGCAGCGAGCTCCTACGAGCAGTACTTC.

This clonotype was counted at least ten times. The rearrangement joins TRBV2 to TRBJ2-7; D assignment may be TRBD1 or TRBD2 (6 bases each). Trimming took 7 bases from V and 1 from J, leaving 11 bases between them. This CDR3 is 13 amino acids long. Looked up from germline, CDR1 is SNHLY and CDR2 is FYNNEI. The DNA for the CDR3 is TGTGCCAGCAAGGGGGGAGCATCCTACGAGCAGTACTTC. Translating gives CASKGGASYEQYF.

This clonotype came up many times. The chain combines TRBV20-1 with TRBJ2-4; the match to TRBD2 covers 9 bases. The CDR3 is 14 residues long. Germline V gene sequence: CDR1 DFQATT, CDR2 SNEGSKA (reference sequence). Trimming took 3 bases from V and 7 from J; bases not matched to a gene: 7. In DNA form, the CDR3 reads TGCAGTGCTAGCCTCACAGCGGGAGGTAACATTCAGTACTTC. Encoded protein: CSASLTAGGNIQYF.